This entry lists 24 T cell receptor beta chains sequenced from one sample in a study of PD-L1 blockade in urothelial cancer. The protocol was immunoSEQ multiplex PCR, while the TCRdb copy is restricted to in-frame clones and leaves out a portion. The data show about 41,000 clones, more than 75% seen once. Time point indicated: peripheral blood 6 weeks after treatment start. Material: PBMCs, obtained around atezolizumab (anti-PD-L1) treatment. These receptors were obtained from a man between 65 and 85 years old with urothelial cancer.

The chain links TRBV18 to TRBJ2-2; the match to TRBD1 covers 7 bases. Germline V CDR1 and CDR2: KGHSH, LQKENI. The V and J ends lost 4 bases and 0 bases, in that order; junction bases with no gene match: 5. This CDR3 has 16 amino acids. Here the CDR3 reads CASSQRQGSNTGELFF. Here the CDR3 DNA reads TGTGCCAGCTCACAACGACAGGGTTCGAACACCGGGGAGCTGTTTTTT.

Of note for this clone: The junction does not match germline at one end; this may be a read error. This chain connects TRBV2 to TRBJ1-3, with D perhaps matching TRBD1 (5 bases). Germline V gene sequence: CDR1 SNHLY, CDR2 FYNNEI. The CDR3 runs to 12 residues. The CDR3 sequence is CASSQEERDQAF. The CDR3 bases are TGTGCCAGCAGCCAAGAAGAGCGGGACCAAGCTTTT.

The gene calls are TRBV5-1 and TRBJ2-3; D possibly corresponds to TRBD2 (5 bases). The CDR3 has 15 amino acids. Trimming took 0 bases from V and 8 from J, leaving 16 bases between them. The germline V gene has CDR1 SGHRS and CDR2 YFSETQ. CDR3 protein: CASSLAGFLDATQYF. CDR3 coding DNA: TGCGCCAGCAGCTTGGCGGGGTTCCTTGACGCTACGCAGTATTTT.

The chain is built from TRBV27 and TRBJ1-1, with 9 nucleotides matching TRBD1. Trimming at V came to 6 bases and at J to 0 bases, leaving 8 bases not matched to a gene. Germline CDR1 MNHEY, CDR2 SMNVEV (reference sequence). The CDR3 has 16 amino acids. As DNA, the CDR3 is TGTGCCAGCAGGGGGGACAGGGACTTTTTGAACACTGAAGCTTTCTTT. Translating gives CASRGDRDFLNTEAFF.

The chain carries TRBV19 and TRBJ1-2, with TRBD1 matching 7 bases. CDR3 length equals 15 residues. Germline assignment: CDR1 LNHDA and CDR2 SQIVND (reference sequence). Unmatched junction bases numbered 5, after V lost 4 bases and J lost 0 bases. The CDR3 region is CASSTGTASNYGYTF. For the CDR3, the DNA is TGTGCCAGTAGTACCGGGACAGCCTCTAACTATGGCTACACCTTC.

J is TRBJ2-5 and V is TRBV28, with TRBD2 matching 15 bases. Trimming took 5 bases from V and 4 from J; bases not matched to a gene: 17. The V gene's germline CDR1 is MDHEN and CDR2 SYDVKM. The CDR3 extends over 20 amino acids. In DNA form, the CDR3 reads TGTGCCAGCAGTCACTACCGGGGGGGGACTAGCGGGAGGTTAGGAGAGACCCAGTACTTC. It encodes CASSHYRGGTSGRLGETQYF.

The chain recombines TRBV6-1 with TRBJ2-6, with 7 bases that match TRBD2. This CDR3 is 14 amino acids long. V lost 8 bases, J lost 2 bases, and 3 bases stayed unmatched. CDR1 and CDR2 from the germline V gene are MNHNS and SASEGT. The DNA of the CDR3 is TGTGCCAGCGCCCGGGGGGCTGGGGCCAACGTCCTGACTTTC. It is translated as CASARGAGANVLTF.

The J gene is TRBJ1-1, the V gene TRBV5-1; maybe TRBD1 (6 bases). Germline V CDR1 and CDR2: SGHRS, YFSETQ. The CDR3 covers 17 residues. Between the trimmed V and J ends, which lost 0 bases and 1 base, there was a span of 16 bases. CDR3 sequence reads: CASSLGPRDTQNTEAFF. The CDR3 DNA reads TGCGCCAGCAGCTTGGGGCCAAGGGACACTCAGAACACTGAAGCTTTCTTT.

V usage is TRBV28 and J usage is TRBJ2-7; 10 bases map to TRBD2. V trimming: 5 bases; J trimming: 5 bases; junction bases outside the gene matches: 15. This CDR3 region has 17 residues. The V gene's germline CDR1 is MDHEN and CDR2 SYDVKM. The CDR3 sequence is CASSPSRRAGGHNEQYF. CDR3 DNA: TGTGCCAGCAGTCCCTCTAGGCGAGCGGGAGGGCACAACGAGCAGTACTTC.

V gene TRBV13 combines with J gene TRBJ1-4, with D unclear. Germline CDR1 PRHDT, CDR2 FYEKMQ (reference sequence). With 1 base removed from V and 5 bases from J, the gap between germline ends came to 11 bases. CDR3 length: 15 residues. CDR3: CASSLDGDPNEKLFF. DNA for the CDR3: TGTGCCAGCAGCTTAGACGGGGATCCGAATGAAAAACTGTTTTTT.

The chain uses TRBV7-2 and TRBJ2-7; 9 bases line up with TRBD1. V was pared by 6 bases and J by 1 base, with 7 bases of the junction left unmatched. Germline V CDR1 and CDR2: SGHTA, FQGNSA. This CDR3 is built from 15 residues. CDR3 coding DNA: TGTGCCAGCAGACCCGACAGGGGGGTTTCCTACGAGCAGTACTTC. Protein: CASRPDRGVSYEQYF.

CDR3 nucleotide sequence: TGTGCCAGCAGCCGGGGACAGAGCTCCTACAATGAGCAGTTCTTC. Its protein product is CASSRGQSSYNEQFF. V and J are TRBV7-9 and TRBJ2-1, with 7 bases fitting TRBD1. The CDR3 covers 15 residues. V shed 5 bases, J shed 0 bases, and the junction held 4 bases outside the gene matches. Germline values: CDR1 SEHNR, CDR2 FQNEAQ (reference sequence).

The V and J genes are TRBV27 and TRBJ1-2; TRBD1 agrees at 7 bases. J gave up 4 bases and V 5 bases, and 7 bases lay outside the gene matches. The CDR3 has 14 residues. CDR1 and CDR2 from the germline V gene are MNHEY and SMNVEV (reference sequence). The CDR3 bases are TGTGCCAGCAGTCGGACAGGACGGGGCTATGGCTACACCTTC. It yields the protein CASSRTGRGYGYTF.

The genes are TRBV6-5 and TRBJ2-1; the D gene is possibly TRBD2 (6 bases). Looked up from germline, CDR1 is MNHEY and CDR2 is SVGAGI. The V end was cut by 4 bases, the J end by 5 bases, with 18 bases between. The CDR3 extends over 16 amino acids. CDR3 nucleotides: TGTGCCAGCAGTTCCGGGTGGGGGGAAAGTGACAATGAGCAGTTCTTC. Residues: CASSSGWGESDNEQFF.

The V and J genes are TRBV13 and TRBJ2-2; 8 positions match TRBD1. Trimming cost V 3 bases and J 4 bases; bases outside gene matches: 10. Germline V CDR1 and CDR2: PRHDT, FYEKMQ (reference sequence). The CDR3 runs 17 residues. CDR3 residues: CASSFGQGFTSTGELFF. CDR3 coding DNA: TGTGCCAGCAGCTTCGGACAGGGCTTTACTTCCACCGGGGAGCTGTTTTTT.

In this sample, this clone turned up once. This chain links TRBV18 with TRBJ1-2; perhaps TRBD1 as D (5 bases). V lost 2 bases and J lost 8, with 15 bases in between. CDR1 and CDR2 from the germline V gene are KGHSH and LQKENI. This CDR3 region has 14 residues. As DNA, the CDR3 is TGTGCCAGCTCACCAGGGCCACAGGTGGACGGCTACACCTTC. Protein product: CASSPGPQVDGYTF.

The gene calls are TRBV11-3 and TRBJ2-3; D perhaps matches TRBD1 (6 bases). Germline V gives CDR1 SGHNT, CDR2 YENEEA. V was trimmed by 5 bases and J by 5 bases, leaving 14 bases between them. The length of the CDR3 is 14 residues. The DNA for the CDR3 is TGTGCCAGCAGCCAGAAGGGGGAACTAGATACGCAGTATTTT. Amino acid sequence: CASSQKGELDTQYF.

This clone appeared a single time. V and J are TRBV30 and TRBJ1-4, with D maybe TRBD1 (6 bases). This CDR3 is built from 13 residues. The germline gives CDR1 GTSNPN, CDR2 SVGIG (reference sequence). V gave up 1 base and J gave up 6 bases, with 9 bases separating them. The CDR3 bases are TGTGCCTGGAGTGCAAACAGGGATGAAAAACTGTTTTTT. Translated: CAWSANRDEKLFF.

V usage is TRBV6-1 and J usage is TRBJ2-2; perhaps TRBD1 as D (6 bases). The V end was cut by 10 bases, the J end by 1 base, with 10 bases between. The CDR3 runs to 13 residues. Germline-derived CDR1 and CDR2 are MNHNS and SASEGT. The CDR3 DNA reads as TGTGCCACCGAGGGGGAGAACACCGGGGAGCTGTTTTTT. This translates into CATEGENTGELFF.

J is TRBJ2-5 and V is TRBV6-1; 12 bases agree with TRBD2. Germline lookup yields CDR1 MNHNS and CDR2 SASEGT. V shed 7 bases, J shed 5 bases, and the junction held 2 bases outside the gene matches. CDR3 length: 13 amino acids. The CDR3 nucleotides are TGTGCCAGCAAGACTAGCGGGAGTGAGACCCAGTACTTC. The encoded protein is CASKTSGSETQYF.

The CDR3 DNA reads as TGTGCCAGCAGTGAGGACAGGGACACCGGGGAGCTGTTTTTT. It is translated as CASSEDRDTGELFF. The V and J genes are TRBV2 and TRBJ2-2, with TRBD1 identical over 8 bases. Germline-derived CDR1 and CDR2 are SNHLY and FYNNEI. V gave up 3 bases and J gave up 3 bases; unmatched junction bases: 0. CDR3 size: 14 residues.

This chain links TRBV19 with TRBJ1-5; D unresolved. V was shortened by 9 bases and J by 4 bases, with 10 bases between the two germline ends. The CDR3 runs 12 residues. Germline V gives CDR1 LNHDA, CDR2 SQIVND (reference sequence). The CDR3, as DNA: TGTGCCAGCAACAGTCGAAATCAGCCCCAGCATTTT. It is translated as CASNSRNQPQHF. The full variable domain, its missing parts supplied by reference TRBV19 and TRBJ1-5, is DGGITQSPKYLFRKEGQNVTLSCEQNLNHDAMYWYRQDPGQGLRLIYYSQIVNDFQKGDIAEGYSVSREKKESFPLTVTSAQKNPTAFYLCASNSRNQPQHFGDGTRLSIL.

This sequence joins TRBV7-2 and TRBJ2-2; 10 bases agree with TRBD1. Germline CDR1 reads SGHTA; CDR2 reads FQGNSA. V lost 3 bases to trimming and J lost 6 bases; unmatched junction nucleotides: 1. This CDR3 comprises 14 residues. CDR3 amino acids: CASSFDRGPGELFF. The CDR3 region has the DNA TGTGCCAGCAGCTTCGACAGGGGGCCCGGGGAGCTGTTTTTT.

J is TRBJ1-2 and V is TRBV30, with D hard to call. The germline CDR1 and CDR2 sequences are GTSNPN and SVGIG (reference sequence). The CDR3 sequence is 13 residues long. Trimming pared 5 bases from V and 7 bases from J, leaving 17 bases between. The CDR3 loop reads CAWQRSRSGGYTF. Written as DNA, the CDR3 is TGTGCCTGGCAACGGTCACGGAGCGGTGGCTACACCTTC.